These 7 T cell receptor beta chains share one sample of origin, sequenced in a study of T cells in Graves' hyperthyroidism and ophthalmopathy (dated by TCRdb to between 2018 and 2021). The method was multiplex PCR. Reads for this sample came from an Illumina HiSeq 2000. The TCR beta CDR3 regions were amplified from RNA transcripts. The TCR CDR3 was subjected to a first round of RT-PCR using the HTBI primer set and the Qiagen OneStep RT-PCR kit. TCRdb reanalyzed the raw reads on its own, using fastp at Q25 for trimming and MiXCR for clone calling, and kept in-frame beta chains. A single entry per CDR3 protein holds the most common genes and DNA from its merged rows. For this sample the table gives 660,000 or so distinct CDR3 sequences, of which 20% were detected only once. Roughly a third of the sample is in the top ten clones. The sequenced sample consisted of blood. Receptor source: a man aged 30 to 45 with Graves' ophthalmopathy.

This clonotype showed up many times. V gene TRBV2 combines with J gene TRBJ1-5; 10 bases are a match to TRBD1. The CDR3 runs to 15 residues. Trimming took 3 bases from V and 7 from J; bases not matched to a gene: 6. Per the germline V gene, CDR1 is SNHLY and CDR2 is FYNNEI. The CDR3 loop reads CASSDGQGVKQPQHF. In nucleotides, the CDR3 is TGTGCCAGCAGTGACGGACAGGGGGTAAAGCAGCCCCAGCATTTT.

This clonotype appeared a few times. The chain employs TRBV29-1 and TRBJ2-5; D perhaps matches TRBD1 (6 bases). V lost 7 bases, J lost 2 bases, and 8 bases lay in between. The germline V gene encodes CDR1 SQVTM and CDR2 ANQGSEA. The length of the CDR3 is 11 residues. CDR3: CSAGQQETQYF. For the CDR3, the DNA is TGCAGCGCCGGACAGCAAGAGACCCAGTACTTC.

The chain uses TRBV7-9 and TRBJ2-5; D remains ambiguous. The CDR3 is made up of 13 amino acids. The germline gives CDR1 SEHNR, CDR2 FQNEAQ (reference sequence). With 1 base removed from V and 13 bases from J, the gap between germline ends came to 16 bases. The DNA for the CDR3 is TGTGCCAGCAGCTTAGAAAACGGCCAATTCCCGTACTTC. Its protein is CASSLENGQFPYF.

There are many counts of this clonotype. This chain uses TRBV30 with TRBJ2-7; 7 bases match TRBD1. V lost 1 base, J lost 5 bases, and 8 bases stayed unmatched. Germline lookup yields CDR1 GTSNPN and CDR2 SVGIG (reference sequence). CDR3 length: 14 amino acids. The CDR3 bases are TGTGCCTGGAGTGGCGGGCAGGGGGACCACGAGCAGTACTTC. Its translation: CAWSGGQGDHEQYF.

The J gene is TRBJ2-1, the V gene TRBV6-1; 9 bases line up with TRBD2. J gave up 0 bases and V 5 bases, and 5 bases lay outside the gene matches. The CDR3 contains 16 residues. Germline assignment: CDR1 MNHNS and CDR2 SASEGT. CDR3 DNA: TGTGCCAGCAGTAGAGGACTAGCGAGCTCCTACAATGAGCAGTTCTTC. It encodes CASSRGLASSYNEQFF.

The rearrangement uses TRBV27 and TRBJ2-7; D unclear. CDR1 is MNHEY, CDR2 SMNVEV, per germline (reference sequence). With 5 bases removed from V and 4 bases from J, the gap between germline ends came to 12 bases. The CDR3 totals 13 residues. For the CDR3, the DNA is TGTGCCAGCAGTCCCCTAGGGTTGTACGAGCAGTACTTC. Translated, it gives CASSPLGLYEQYF.

This clonotype was seen more than once but under ten times. The junction does not match germline at one end; this may be a read error. The gene calls are TRBV5-1 and TRBJ2-1; 7 nucleotides line up with TRBD2. CDR3 length equals 15 residues. Germline V gene lookup returns CDR1 SGHRS and CDR2 YFSETQ. The CDR3 nucleotides are TGTGCCAGCAGCGCGGCCCCAACTAGCGCCGATGAGCAGTTCTTC. This translates into CASSAAPTSADEQFF. Full variable domain (outside the CDR3, taken from reference TRBV5-1 and TRBJ2-1): KAGVTQTPRYLIKTRGQQVTLSCSPISGHRSVSWYQQTPGQGLQFLFEYFSETQRNKGNFPGRFSGRQFSNSRSEMNVSTLELGDSALYLCASSAAPTSADEQFFGPGTRLTVL.